This entry features one T cell receptor beta chain sequence. Its cognate antigen has yet to be identified. Base-call qualities are not available, and no considerably larger clone is one nucleotide away. This sample was included in a study of cytomegalovirus exposure and HLA in healthy donors (TCRdb year 2017). In terms of the full investigation: In an earlier analysis of 587 of the donors, 250 to 350 Gb of sequence data and 117 million unique TCR beta sequences from 180 million or so T cells were reported. Class I and class II HLA loci were covered by the typing at four-digit resolution. A later genetic analysis took genome-wide SNP genotypes for about 60% of the roughly 670 donors and used that subset as a discovery cohort. The T cell repertoires of about 700 subjects were profiled by immunosequencing and related to cytomegalovirus serostatus. All discovery cohort repertoires had been generated using a single sequencing platform. Of the roughly 390 genotyped donors, 65% to 90% fell in the genetic ancestry cluster associated with self-reported Caucasian donors. Among 398 genotyped donors of the cohort, an average of roughly 230,000 unique TCR beta nucleotide sequences was sequenced per donor, of which roughly 17% were non-productive. An early release covering 550 to 700 HLA-typed donors comprised 250 to 350 gigabases of sequencing data and approximately 80 million unique TCR sequences. Four or five DR-DQ haplotypes were handled as single units for association and clustering because linkage in the cohort was strong. Rather than drawing on any new phenotypic data, the later analysis identified candidate immune exposures from TCR beta sequences and the way those sequences occurred across donors. To predict cytomegalovirus infection status, the study combined high-throughput TCR immunosequencing, statistical association of individual TCRs with disease status, and machine learning. Donor age, sex, ethnicity and CMV serostatus were compiled alongside the repertoire data. Typing coverage varied by locus: roughly 629-630 donors for A, B, C, DRB1 and DQB1; around 560 for DQA1; some 610 for DPA1; some 470 for DPB1. A later analysis re-examined previously published TCR beta repertoires from more than 650 donors and added high-resolution HLA genotyping to investigate patterns of TCR occurrence. An earlier analysis of some 500 of the donors used high-throughput TCR beta sequencing to judge whether each TCR beta V gene segment behaved as functional or pseudogenic. The study was designed to test whether signatures of past pathogen exposure could be identified by cataloging public T cell receptors. A separate validation cohort of roughly 120 different subjects was used in addition to the roughly 670-subject first cohort.

CDR1 GTSNPN and CDR2 SVGIG are derived from the germline V gene (reference sequence). The CDR3 measures 13 amino acids from cysteine to phenylalanine. The CDR3 DNA has 39 bases and is translated from base 1. V is reduced by 2 bases and J by 4 bases, leaving a spacing of 12 bases between them. The cohort comprised around 690 healthy bone marrow donors. At the time of sampling, all cohort members were nominally healthy, though unrecorded immune exposures were likely present. The donor tested CMV seropositive and was one of the 289 seropositive cohort members. Each donor provided a peripheral blood sample, and peripheral blood mononuclear cells were used for TCR beta sequencing. The Qiagen DNeasy Blood Extraction Kit was used to extract genomic DNA from the blood cell samples. The protocol used for the library was the immunoSEQ multiplex PCR assay. A mixture of 60 forward primers for TCR Vbeta segments and 13 reverse primers for TCR Jbeta segments was used in the multiplex PCR. Amplification of the CDR3 region of rearranged TCR beta genes was performed with a multiplex PCR assay on genomic DNA. The amplified TCR beta libraries were sequenced on the Illumina HiSeq System as 87-base-pair reads. The paper's processing steps were these. Across the 640 or so repertoires, a later analysis counted tens of millions of unique TCR beta chains, around 11 million of which were shared by at least two donors. To remove PCR and sequencing errors, raw reads were error-corrected and collapsed into unique sequences using a nearest-neighbor algorithm that merged closely related sequences. Alignment of CDR3 sequences to IMGT reference sequences was used to assign V, D and J gene segments. For a sequence to be retained, a match of at least six nucleotides was required to both a V gene segment and a J gene segment. A rearrangement was called productive if the CDR3 had no stop codons and remained in frame with V and J, and every other rearrangement was called non-productive. CDR3 was defined according to IMGT convention as the region running from the second conserved V-encoded cysteine to the conserved J-encoded phenylalanine. In an earlier analysis of 500 to 650 of the donors, sequences lacking an unambiguous match to a single V gene segment were excluded. An earlier analysis of 587 of the donors called V segments functional above 56.7% productive rearrangements and segregating when the between-donor standard deviation exceeded 5%. A statistical classification framework was built for diagnosing cytomegalovirus status from the catalog of TCR beta chain sequences. In a later analysis, TCR nucleotide sequences were compared against IMGT/GENE-DB human TR gene sequences so that V and J genes could be assigned. In a later analysis, CDR3 sequences and most-parsimonious VDJ recombination scenarios were assigned using the TCRdist pipeline. In a later analysis, each TCR beta chain was defined by its CDR3 amino acid sequence together with its V-gene family, and reads lacking a unique V-gene family were excluded. In a later analysis, fewer than 600 highly shared, low-generation-probability nucleotide sequences were removed to address suspected cross-contamination and a sequencing artifact. In a later analysis, a clonal expansion index was calculated for each public chain from normalized within-repertoire ranks of inferred template counts. Generation probabilities in a later analysis came from a VDJ recombination model fitted to out-of-frame rearrangements, and those results were checked against IGoR. In a later analysis, TCR-TCR, TCR-HLA and TCR-CMV co-occurrence was scored with hypergeometric tests, and a repertoire-size bias correction was applied to TCR pairs. A later analysis estimated false discovery rates by permuting HLA or CMV assignments 20 times. A later analysis grouped co-occurring TCRs with DBSCAN, adding TCRdist sequence similarity when clustering within HLA-allele-positive subsets. Repertoires with fewer than 30,000 or more than 120,000 public chains were left out of co-occurrence clustering, as were four to six repertoires with anomalous nucleotide sharing. TCRdb carries this immuneACCESS record with in-frame sequences only. Its versions omit some clonotypes, under half of them owing to an unresolved V gene in the studies checked, with the rest unexplained. V and J calls and clone size follow that table, whereas D and trimming were derived from the DNA. This sample holds approximately 100,000 clones; roughly 82% were observed only once. The ten largest make up approximately 2.6% of the sample.

Broad study findings and their caveats: An association between a missense DCLRE1C variant and V-gene and J-gene trimming of TCR beta chains was found in a later genetic analysis and replicated in an independent cohort. According to a later analysis, parvovirus B19, influenza, CMV and Epstein-Barr virus appeared linked to several top co-occurrence clusters. A later genetic analysis reported fewer N-insertions in productive TCRs among donors in an Asian-associated ancestry cluster than the roughly 700-donor mean. The study gave a list of roughly 150 TCR beta chains associated with cytomegalovirus. In a later analysis, HLA-associated TCR beta chains were found to be more clonally expanded and to have lower generation probabilities than equally common non-associated chains. In an earlier analysis of some 540 of the donors, most TCR beta V segments appeared in productive rearrangements about 87% or about 30% of the time, broadly matching IMGT annotations. The authors suggested that the approach could potentially be generalized to other disease states and immunological phenotypes. According to a later analysis, TCR association rates differed among HLA loci, with DRB1 alleles showing the most associated TCRs and HLA-C alleles showing the fewest. Roughly uniform sequencing depth across donors was assumed in presence/absence analyses, although this assumption may not hold. HLA typing was unavailable for some donors at each locus, so association tests used only the typed subset. Cytomegalovirus status was reported to be diagnosed by the classifier with high specificity and sensitivity in both the original and validation cohorts. In this cohort, only TCR beta chains were sequenced, and detectable features were limited by the absence of alpha or paired-chain data. Approximately 16 rarely observed V segments, including chromosome 9 orphons, were excluded from the earlier analysis of some 590 of the donors because counts were too low. Some IMGT-functional V segments, including TRBV6-2 and TRBV6-3, could not be distinguished by the 87-base-pair reads and were therefore excluded. According to a later analysis, most CMV-associated TCR beta chains appeared to be HLA-restricted, and the HLA associations seemed to be driven largely by CMV exposure. In vitro tests confirmed that a few of the cytomegalovirus-associated TCR beta chains recognize cytomegalovirus antigens. CMV serostatus was the only immune exposure information available for the cohort. Across donors, most TCR sequences were observed very rarely, whereas some public TCRs were present in many individuals. A further reported finding was that TCR beta sequences accurately predicted the HLA-A and HLA-B alleles for most subjects in the first cohort. Assigning TCR associations to individual alleles was difficult when HLA alleles, especially DR and DQ, strongly co-occurred. In a later analysis, around 17,000 TCR beta sequences were associated with specific HLA alleles at a false discovery rate of 0.05. The sequencing pipeline was judged likely to have produced a cluster of highly shared sequence variants as a technical artifact. Linkage disequilibrium might explain the correlated functional status among segregating V segments, but an unknown experimental factor could not be ruled out.

This clonotype originated in a male donor in good health and CMV-seropositive. The chain links TRBV30 with TRBJ2-7; TRBD2 could be the D gene, as 5 bases match. Sequenced: PBMCs. The DNA reads as follows: TGTGCCTGGAGTTTCGGGGTAGTATACGAGCAGTACTTC. The translation is CAWSFGVVYEQYF.